A selection of T cell receptor beta chains follows, all from one sample in a study of cytomegalovirus exposure and HLA in healthy donors. Repertoires were generated with immunoSEQ multiplex PCR, while TCRdb's copy carries only in-frame clones and drops some. This table holds some 160,000 clones, 70% to 90% found once. The sample consisted of PBMCs. The receptors here all came from a woman aged 18 to 35 in good health and CMV-seronegative. CDR3s include the opening cysteine and the closing phenylalanine or tryptophan.

V gene,CDR3 protein
TRBV7-8,CASSLSLPSVDEKLFF
TRBV19,CASSSQGIQETQYF
TRBV30,CAWSVQGPQHF
TRBV6-1,CASTDQAGGQETQYF
TRBV9,CASSVGADNTEAFF
TRBV9,CASSVGLGGFEKLFF
TRBV27,CASSFKGPGYEQYF
TRBV18,CASSNHGTGNTGELFF
TRBV6-4,CASSVASGRSDTQYF
TRBV2,CASAGETGELFF
TRBV2,CASKGLAGRDEQFF
TRBV10-2,CASRSQVGQPQHF
TRBV7-9,CSSRLGLGTEAFF
TRBV6-5,CASSYLLAGHGGYTF
TRBV5-1,CASSWTPGSRETQYF
TRBV7-9,CASSPRQGQPTVGYTF
TRBV6-5,CASSYGRAKQPQHF
TRBV6-5,CASRWGLTGDTEAFF
TRBV7-9,CASKRGGDEQYF
TRBV28,CASSLRRENTDTQYF
TRBV19,CAAKDRGNEKLFF
TRBV7-8,CASSPAFGAGGPKETQYF
TRBV9,CASSAWAGGSSEAFF
TRBV7-8,CASSSPPWTSGIYEQYF
TRBV6-1,CASSERERGTDTQYF
TRBV6-6,CASKQLRLYNSPLHF
TRBV28,CASSPGGQINYGYTF
TRBV27,CASSSIQGPRSPLHF
TRBV6-5,CASSRTFFQETQYF
TRBV4-1,CASSLRTQLAGNEQFF
TRBV5-1,CASSPGTSGSTDTQYF
TRBV9,CASSVDREETQYF
TRBV29-1,CSASRVSGEQYF
TRBV9,CASGRTGYLNEKLFF
TRBV6-6,CASSYGSGHAEAFF
TRBV28,CASSLRLARDTDTQYF
TRBV28,CASSGPLGPQHF
TRBV27,CASSLSARYAGNEQFF
TRBV25-1,CASSASAGLAGGHEQYF
TRBV28,CASRVGQTNYGYTF
TRBV4-1,CASSQVTGNEQYF
TRBV28,CASSLGKLRGDYGYTF
TRBV28,CASTDRNRYGYTF
TRBV4-1,CASSQQGFPGELFF
TRBV27,CASSLRGGYEQYF
TRBV5-1,CASSLDVAANEKLFF
TRBV27,CASSYSGRVDTQYF
TRBV28,CASSTGQGNTGELFF
TRBV28,CASSLSPSGGRVNYGYTF
TRBV5-1,CASSPGGTGGQETQYF
TRBV6-5,CASSLDTNYGYTF